In its sample, the clone carrying this T cell receptor beta chain was seen a few times. The data belong to a study of glioma-infiltrating T cells after dendritic cell vaccination. Germline V gives CDR1 WSHSY, CDR2 SAAADI. V lost 3 bases to trimming and J lost 0 bases; unmatched junction nucleotides: 3. The CDR3 runs to 15 residues. Described time point: after dendritic cell vaccination, including at tumor progression/relapse. The repertoire was sequenced with immunoSEQ multiplex PCR; TCRdb's copy has only in-frame clones and lacks some. Of around 23,000 clones in the sample, under 90% were seen once. This sequence originates from a human donor with glioblastoma. The V call is TRBV10-2, the J call TRBJ2-3; 7 nucleotides match TRBD1. The sequencing used blood, collected after dendritic cell vaccination. This chain's CDR3 is CASSDQGESTDTQYF. For the CDR3, the DNA is TGCGCCAGCAGTGACCAGGGGGAAAGCACAGATACGCAGTATTTT.